The text below deals with one T cell receptor (beta chain). Its target is unknown. This CDR3 is 15 amino acids long. CDR1 and CDR2 (germline): MDHEN, SYDVKM. Unmatched junction bases numbered 9, after V lost 8 bases and J lost 5 bases. This sample stems from a study of shared clonotypes between healthy human individuals. Study-wide context: The plates for each donor numbered three CD4 naive, three CD4 memory, two CD8 naive and one CD8 memory. Notes on the study in general: Sharing across four donors was highest in naive CD4 (around 5%) and lowest in memory CD8 (around 0.4%). Clonotypes not shared had lower generation probabilities than those common to all four donors.

Sequenced by immunoSEQ multiplex PCR; TCRdb stores in-frame clones only, minus some. This table has about 2.3 million clones, 80% to 95% appearing once. The clonotype originates from a man aged 18 to 29 in good health. Some clones in this sample may be carry-over from other donors' samples. The chain carries TRBV28 and TRBJ2-2, with TRBD1 matching 9 bases. The sequenced material came from naive CD4+ T cells from PBMCs. Regarding subset: CD45RA+ positively selected. In DNA, the CDR3 is TGTGCCAGCGCCTCACCGGGACAGGGTACCGGGGAGCTGTTTTTT. Its protein is CASASPGQGTGELFF.